This T cell receptor (beta chain) was sequenced during a study of blood T cell repertoires in COVID-19 (dated by TCRdb to about 2020). Describing the broader study: Samples covering the acute and convalescent phases of COVID-19 were provided by collaborators in the United States, Italy and Spain. The prospective study material was composed of cDNA or gDNA derived from T cells, B-cell-depleted T cells, or PBMCs. Subjects who had been exposed to COVID-19, were actively infected with it, or had recovered from it provided the deeply sampled blood TCRbeta repertoires that made up the dataset. A freely available public database, intended as a resource for researchers studying the immune response to SARS-CoV-2, is where the repertoires were released. The samples were drawn from two sources: the first 160 participants of the ongoing ImmuneRACE study, and 1,000 to 1,500 subjects contributed by 6 global collaborators. Sample metadata almost always included a de-identified subject ID, COVID-19 status, age in years and sex. Where available, HLA class I and class II types were taken from metadata supplied by the sample provider and were not determined by assay-based typing. The paper as a whole reports these results and caveats: The amount of clinical and demographic metadata varied by source and participant and was provided uncurated.

On this clone itself: Its antigen specificity is not known. The input lacks base qualities; no much larger clone sits a single base away.

Collaborating institutions collected whole blood in K2EDTA tubes following their own protocols. For TCRbeta analysis, collaborators shipped samples as frozen whole blood, isolated PBMCs, or DNA extracted from either of those sample types. Germline trimming: 2 bases from V, 4 bases from J; junction bases outside gene matches: 4. Reading from cysteine to phenylalanine, the CDR3 counts 14 amino acids. The entry retains the CDR3 DNA only, 42 bases that are in frame from base 1. The germline V gene (reference sequence) gives CDR1 as LGHDT and CDR2 as YNNKEL. TCRbeta CDR3 regions were amplified from genomic DNA by means of the immunoSEQ Assay, a bias-controlled multiplex PCR. On the authors' methods: Within the assay, amplification of reference gene primers was used to estimate how many nucleated cells each sample contained. Sequence reads were collapsed and filtered to measure the absolute abundance of every unique TCRbeta CDR3 rearrangement. For each sample, productive Simpson clonality was calculated as the square root of Simpson's diversity index over productive rearrangements. TCRdb stores this immuneACCESS table with in-frame sequences only. Part of the clones is absent; in the studies checked, under half of the shortfall reflects unresolved V genes, and no reason is known for the rest. The DNA was the basis for D and trimming; V, J and clone size are from that table. The sample table lists some 140,000 clones, more than 75% of them with a count of one. The ten largest clones add up to approximately 14% of the sample.

The sequencing sample was made of peripheral blood. The V gene is TRBV3-1 (or the pseudogene TRBV3-2) and the J gene is TRBJ2-5; 7 central bases correspond to TRBD2. The receptor was isolated from a man of 80 years or more with acute or convalescent COVID-19. The CDR3 region has the sequence CASSQLREGETQYF. The nucleotide sequence reads TGTGCCAGCAGCCAACTCAGGGAGGGAGAGACCCAGTACTTC.